This T cell receptor beta chain was captured by sequencing in a study of technical replicates of blood from a few donors. The method was immunoSEQ multiplex PCR; TCRdb's version includes in-frame clones alone and lacks a portion of them. In the table there are roughly 79,000 clones, 90% to 95% of which are singletons. Sequenced: T cells isolated from PBMCs. This clonotype was obtained from a human donor in good health. Some clones in this sample may be carry-over from other donors' samples.

The CDR3 loop reads CASSLARANTEAFF. In DNA form, the CDR3 reads TGTGCCAGCAGCTTAGCGAGGGCGAACACTGAAGCTTTCTTT. The chain recombines TRBV7-9 with TRBJ1-1; D is uncertain. The CDR3 runs 14 residues. The germline gives CDR1 SEHNR, CDR2 FQNEAQ (reference sequence). The V gene lost 0 bases and the J gene lost 1 base, with 6 bases spanning the gap.